Listed below are T cell receptor beta chains from one sample, sequenced in a study of T cell responses to AZD1222 COVID-19 vaccine. Sequencing was performed with immunoSEQ multiplex PCR; in TCRdb, only in-frame clones are kept and a portion is missing. Among fewer than 300,000 clones listed, 85% to 95% were seen once. Material: peripheral blood, obtained on day 0 of AZD1222 vaccination. These TCRs come from an adult in good health. Both conserved end residues are part of each CDR3. Each record gives: V gene, J gene, D gene, clone size, CDR3 DNA, CDR3 protein. D genes are given only for firm matches. The size entry is marked missing in some rows and otherwise reads once, few, many or a size class.

TRBV28,TRBJ2-7,.,once,TGTGCCAGCAATTCAGGCCCGGGCTACGAGCAGTACTTC,CASNSGPGYEQYF
TRBV7-2,TRBJ2-7,TRBD2,.,TGTGCCAGCAGCTCTAGCGGGAGCTCCTACGAGCAGTACTTC,CASSSSGSSYEQYF
TRBV3-1/TRBV3-2,TRBJ1-1,.,.,TGTGCCAGCAGCCAAAAGGGGGGGGCGGAAGCTTTCTTT,CASSQKGGAEAFF
TRBV12-5,TRBJ1-1,.,.,TGTGCTAGTGGTTTGGTAATGCGGGGGCACACTGAAGCTTTCTTT,CASGLVMRGHTEAFF
TRBV4-2,TRBJ1-1,TRBD1,.,TGTGCCAGCAGCCAAGGGACAGGGGGTAACACTGAAGCTTTCTTT,CASSQGTGGNTEAFF
TRBV5-8,TRBJ1-2,.,.,TGTGCCAGCAGCTTGGCCGGAGGCGACCAGGAGGGCTACACCTTC,CASSLAGGDQEGYTF
TRBV28,TRBJ2-1,TRBD1,.,TGTGCCACTACGTCTCCCTACAGGGGGCTCTTGCCATACAATGAGCAGTTCTTC,CATTSPYRGLLPYNEQFF
TRBV5-4,TRBJ2-2,TRBD1,.,TGTGCCAGCAGCTCCAGGGGGCGCAAGGCCGGGGAGCTGTTTTTT,CASSSRGRKAGELFF
TRBV3-1/TRBV3-2,TRBJ1-3,.,once,TGTGCCAGCAGCCAAGAGAACGGGGGCTACAACACCATATATTTT,CASSQENGGYNTIYF
TRBV5-1,TRBJ2-3,TRBD2,.,TGCGCCAGCAGCTTGGCCGGAGCGGGAGGAACAGATACGCAGTATTTT,CASSLAGAGGTDTQYF
TRBV6-2/TRBV6-3,TRBJ2-2,.,.,TGTGCCAGCAGTCCCGGGACTGCCGCGAACACCGGGGAGCTGTTTTTT,CASSPGTAANTGELFF
TRBV6-5,TRBJ1-2,.,.,TGTGCCAGCATCGGGCTACAGGGAGGGACCTATGGCTACACCTTC,CASIGLQGGTYGYTF
TRBV7-8,TRBJ1-4,.,once,TGTGCCAGCAGCTTAGTCAGGACCCCCAATGAAAAACTGTTTTTT,CASSLVRTPNEKLFF
TRBV7-2,TRBJ2-7,.,.,TGTGCCAGCAGCCCCCGGTGGACAAGAGCATCCTACGAGCAGTACTTC,CASSPRWTRASYEQYF
TRBV10-3,TRBJ2-3,TRBD1,.,TGTGCCATCAGCGATGACAGGGGTAACACAGATACGCAGTATTTT,CAISDDRGNTDTQYF
TRBV5-1,TRBJ1-1,.,.,TGCGCCAGCAGCTTCAACAGAGATGAAGCTTTCTTT,CASSFNRDEAFF
TRBV28,TRBJ1-2,.,.,TGTGCCAGCAGTCCGGGACGCCCGGTGTCTAACTATGGCTACACCTTC,CASSPGRPVSNYGYTF
TRBV7-2,TRBJ2-3,TRBD2,.,TGTGCCAGCAGCTTAGGACTAGCGGGATGGGGGAGACATACGCAGTATTTT,CASSLGLAGWGRHTQYF
TRBV7-2,TRBJ1-6,.,.,TGTGCCAGCAGCTTGGGCACTTATAATTCACCCCTCCACTTT,CASSLGTYNSPLHF
TRBV20-1,TRBJ1-4,.,.,TGCAGTGCCAGAAGTCCCCAAAAACTGTTTTTT,CSARSPQKLFF
TRBV19,TRBJ2-1,TRBD2,.,TGTGCCAGTAGTATAGATGGAGTAGCGGGAGTGAATGAGCAGTTCTTC,CASSIDGVAGVNEQFF
TRBV28,TRBJ2-7,.,.,TGTGCCAGCAGTAATAGCCGAGTCCCCCTCGAGCAGTACTTC,CASSNSRVPLEQYF
TRBV6-2/TRBV6-3,TRBJ2-7,.,.,TGTGCCAGCAGCAGGACCGCCCTTTACGAGCAGTACTTC,CASSRTALYEQYF
TRBV2,TRBJ2-2,.,.,TGTGCCACTCAGGGGGGGGCCCACACCGGGGAGCTGTTTTTT,CATQGGAHTGELFF
TRBV2,TRBJ2-6,.,.,TGTGCCAGCAGTGAGGAACACCGCTCTGGGGCCAACGTCCTGACTTTC,CASSEEHRSGANVLTF
TRBV28,TRBJ2-1,TRBD2,.,TGTGCCAGCAGTGGGGCGGGAGCCAACTCCTACAATGAGCAGTTCTTC,CASSGAGANSYNEQFF
TRBV2,TRBJ1-2,.,.,TGTGCCAGCAGTGTGGGGCCCGGTGGCTACACCTTC,CASSVGPGGYTF
TRBV16,TRBJ2-5,.,.,TGTGCCAGCAGCCAAAGTCGAGGGTTAGGAGAGACCCAGTACTTC,CASSQSRGLGETQYF
TRBV7-2,TRBJ2-7,TRBD1,once,TGTGCCAGCAGCTTAGGACCGACAGGGGGCAAGAAGCAGTACTTC,CASSLGPTGGKKQYF
TRBV9,TRBJ2-3,.,.,TGTGCCAGCAGCCCCCACGGGGCTAGCACAGATACGCAGTATTTT,CASSPHGASTDTQYF
TRBV4-1,TRBJ1-3,TRBD1,.,TGCGCCAGCAGCCAGGGACAGGGAAGGTCTCCTGGAAACACCATATATTTT,CASSQGQGRSPGNTIYF
TRBV11-2,TRBJ2-3,.,.,TGTGCCAGCAGAGCTTCCCTAACGCAGTATTTT,CASRASLTQYF
TRBV18,TRBJ2-5,.,.,TGTGCCAGCTCACGTTCATCTTCCTCACAAGAGACCCAGTACTTC,CASSRSSSSQETQYF
TRBV19,TRBJ2-7,.,.,TGTGCCAGTAGTATAGAAGGGACCGCCTCCGTCGAGCAGTACTTC,CASSIEGTASVEQYF
TRBV14,TRBJ1-1,.,.,TGTGCCAGCAGCCCCCCGGGGTCGACAGTAGTGAACACTGAAGCTTTCTTT,CASSPPGSTVVNTEAFF
TRBV28,TRBJ2-7,.,.,TGTGCCAGCAGTCGCGGGCCGATCTACGAGCAGTACTTC,CASSRGPIYEQYF
TRBV28,TRBJ1-1,.,.,TGTGCCAGCAGTTTATTGGACACTGAAGCTTTCTTT,CASSLLDTEAFF
TRBV28,TRBJ1-3,.,.,TGTGCCAGCAGTTTATTGCCAGCTCCTGGAAACACCATATATTTT,CASSLLPAPGNTIYF
TRBV28,TRBJ2-3,.,.,TGTGCCAGCAGTGCACCGGGACACCCAAACACAGATACGCAGTATTTT,CASSAPGHPNTDTQYF
TRBV24-1,TRBJ2-3,TRBD2,.,TGTGCCACCCCGACTAGCGGGGAGAGCACAGATACGCAGTATTTT,CATPTSGESTDTQYF
TRBV7-9,TRBJ1-3,TRBD1,.,TGTGCCAGCAGTGACAGGGCTGGAAACACCATATATTTT,CASSDRAGNTIYF
TRBV28,TRBJ2-7,TRBD1,.,TGTGCCAGCAGTTTGTCTGGGACAGGGTTTAGGTCGGGGTACTTC,CASSLSGTGFRSGYF
TRBV6-5,TRBJ1-2,.,.,TGTGCCAGCAGCCTAAACCTCGGACAAAGTTATGGCTACACCTTC,CASSLNLGQSYGYTF